This entry concerns a single T cell receptor beta chain. Its cognate antigen is unknown. TCRdb called the reads again in MiXCR, with one record for every CDR3 protein. The table shows roughly 350,000 distinct CDR3 sequences, with about 35% occurring only once. The data originate from a study of T cell repertoires in cytomegalovirus infection. Study at large: Peptides in the study included HLA-C-restricted and HLA-B-restricted CMV epitopes. Matching HLA type, along with CMV infection, was indicated by public TCR beta signatures. Findings and limits, study-wide: CMV-specific TCR beta clonotypes restricted by HLA-C dominated the ex vivo response. Pooled public TCR beta family frequency picked out CMV carriers with the relevant HLA.

V was pared by 8 bases and J by 4 bases, with 15 bases between. Germline CDR1 and CDR2: MGHRA and YSYEKL. CDR3 length equals 14 residues. This clonotype originated in a human donor in good health (CMV status not recorded). Some clones in this sample may be carry-over from other donors' samples. The rearrangement links TRBV4-1 to TRBJ2-1; weak D call: TRBD2 (6 bases). This sample comprised cultured PBMCs, obtained from culture after CMV antigen stimulation. CDR3 residues: CASRLEEGYNEQFF. The DNA for the CDR3 is TGCGCCAGCCGCTTGGAGGAGGGATACAATGAGCAGTTCTTC.